This T cell receptor beta chain originates from a study of cytomegalovirus exposure and HLA in healthy donors. Study-wide results and limits: Reportedly, diagnosis of cytomegalovirus status by the classifier showed high specificity and sensitivity. Rare sequences made up most TCRs, while some public TCRs were found in many donors. The tendency of first-cohort TCR clusters to co-occur in the 130 or so validation repertoires was identified by a subsequent analysis.

The donors were members of the validation cohort, which comprised 100 to 150 subjects and was separate from the first cohort of 666 subjects. Comment on this clone: Its antigen is not known.

Looked up from germline, CDR1 is MDHEN and CDR2 is SYDVKM. Trimming cost V 4 bases and J 5 bases, with 10 bases left between them. CDR3 length equals 13 residues. The method was immunoSEQ multiplex PCR; TCRdb's version includes in-frame clones alone and lacks a portion of them. This sample has some 250,000 clones, with around 91% found just once. This rearrangement joins TRBV28 to TRBJ2-3; weak D call: TRBD2 (5 bases). This receptor was taken from a woman under 30 in good health and CMV-seronegative. The sequenced sample consisted of PBMCs. For the CDR3, the DNA is TGTGCCAGCAGTTCTCACGGGGAAGATACGCAGTATTTT. Its protein is CASSSHGEDTQYF.